The 29 T cell receptor beta chains below were found in one sample sequenced in a study of monozygotic twins with inflammatory bowel disease. TCRdb reprocessed the 5' RACE reads, with one entry per CDR3 protein and no DNA. Its listing shows 300,000 to 350,000 distinct CDR3 sequences. The specimen was blood. Every receptor here comes from a human donor with ulcerative colitis or Crohn's disease, or a healthy co-twin of an affected twin (not recorded which).

The rearrangement links TRBV29-1 to TRBJ1-1. This CDR3 comprises 13 residues. In germline, CDR1 is SQVTM, CDR2 ANQGSEA. CDR3: CSVEVLANTEAFF.

The chain is built from TRBV12-3 or TRBV12-4 and TRBJ1-5. The CDR3 length is 15 residues. This CDR3 reads CASRGSANSNQPQHF.

This rearrangement joins TRBV11-2 to TRBJ2-1; TCRdb gives TRBD2 as the D gene, but with no DNA this cannot be confirmed. The CDR3 contains 13 residues. CDR1 SGHAT and CDR2 FQNNGV come from the germline V gene. CDR3 protein: CASSSLANRAAVF.

J is TRBJ1-2 and V is TRBV27. This CDR3 comprises 12 residues. Germline V gene sequence: CDR1 MNHEY, CDR2 SMNVEV (reference sequence). The CDR3 sequence is CASSSPLEGYTF.

V is TRBV7-2 and J is TRBJ2-1; TCRdb's D gene call, TRBD2, goes unchecked for lack of DNA. Germline V CDR1 and CDR2: SGHTA, FQGNSA. The CDR3 is made up of 15 amino acids. The CDR3 reads CASREAGGIHNEQFF.

The chain uses TRBV4-3 and TRBJ2-3; the D gene TCRdb calls, TRBD2, cannot be checked with no DNA. CDR3 length: 16 residues. CDR1 is LGHNA, CDR2 YSLEER, per germline. The CDR3 loop is CASSQIVAGGTDTQYF.

The chain combines TRBV15 with TRBJ1-6; there is no DNA to check the TCRdb D call of TRBD1. The CDR3 extends over 15 amino acids. CDR1 LNHNV and CDR2 YYDKDF come from the germline V gene (reference sequence). CDR3 amino acids: CATSRDGQPGAPLHF.

J is TRBJ1-6 and V is TRBV7-2; TCRdb's D call, TRBD1, is unchecked because there is no DNA. This CDR3 contains 16 residues. Germline assignment: CDR1 SGHTA and CDR2 FQGNSA. The CDR3 sequence: CASSLGQGRISSPLHF.

The J gene is TRBJ2-7, the V gene TRBV6-1; the D gene TCRdb calls, TRBD2, cannot be checked with no DNA. Germline assignment: CDR1 MNHNS and CDR2 SASEGT. This CDR3 comprises 14 residues. The CDR3 region is CASSPSGLFYEQYF.

The chain has TRBV4-1 and TRBJ2-5. This CDR3 comprises 13 residues. The V gene's germline CDR1 is MGHRA and CDR2 YSYEKL. The CDR3 sequence: CASSQDPGETQYF.

The chain combines TRBV5-1 with TRBJ1-4. This CDR3 is built from 16 residues. Per germline, CDR1 SGHRS and CDR2 YFSETQ. CDR3 sequence: CASSLDPLGGEEKLFF.

This chain joins TRBV27 and TRBJ2-7; TCRdb's D gene call, TRBD1, goes unchecked for lack of DNA. The CDR3 has 16 residues. Germline V gives CDR1 MNHEY, CDR2 SMNVEV (reference sequence). The CDR3 sequence: CASSSQQGPSSYEQYF.

J is TRBJ1-4 and V is TRBV5-1; the TRBD1 assignment by TCRdb is unverifiable without DNA. The length of the CDR3 is 14 residues. The germline CDR1 and CDR2 sequences are SGHRS and YFSETQ. The chain's CDR3 is CASSKGQEVEKLFF.

The chain recombines TRBV20-1 with TRBJ2-7; the D call of TRBD1 rests on TCRdb alone, since no DNA is present to check it. CDR3 length: 13 amino acids. Per the germline V gene, CDR1 is DFQATT and CDR2 is SNEGSKA (reference sequence). CDR3: CSAKPGWGYEQYF.

V usage is TRBV7-9 and J usage is TRBJ1-1; checking the TCRdb D call of TRBD1 is not possible without DNA. Germline lookup yields CDR1 SEHNR and CDR2 FQNEAQ (reference sequence). The CDR3 sequence is 16 residues long. The CDR3: CASRYPPKGMNTEAFF.

This chain connects TRBV25-1 to TRBJ2-7; the TCRdb call, TRBD1, lacks DNA for checking. CDR1 is MGHDK, CDR2 SYGVNS, per germline. The CDR3 runs to 14 residues. The CDR3 spells CARPGEERAYEQYF.

CDR3 in amino acids: CASSLESRQPQHF. The rearrangement links TRBV11-2 to TRBJ1-5. Germline-derived CDR1 and CDR2 are SGHAT and FQNNGV. This CDR3 comprises 13 residues. The variable domain in full, with the rest retrieved from reference TRBV11-2 and TRBJ1-5, is EAGVAQSPRYKIIEKRQSVAFWCNPISGHATLYWYQQILGQGPKLLIQFQNNGVVDDSQLPKDRFSAERLKGVDSTLKIQPAKLEDSAVYLCASSLESRQPQHFGDGTRLSIL.

The chain couples TRBV9 to TRBJ2-5; there is no DNA to check the TCRdb D call of TRBD2. Germline CDR1 SGDLS, CDR2 YYNGEE. The CDR3 runs to 15 residues. The CDR3 sequence is CASSVGSGTVETQYF. Combining the CDR3 with reference TRBV9 and TRBJ2-5 gives the whole variable domain DSGVTQTPKHLITATGQRVTLRCSPRSGDLSVYWYQQSLDQGLQFLIQYYNGEERAKGNILERFSAQQFPDLHSELNLSSLELGDSALYFCASSVGSGTVETQYFGPGTRLLVL.

The V gene is TRBV6-2 or TRBV6-3, the J gene TRBJ2-5; checking the TCRdb D call of TRBD1 is not possible without DNA. CDR1 is MNHEY, CDR2 SVGEGT, per germline. This CDR3 is 15 amino acids long. The CDR3 reads CASSFFPGQEETQYF.

The CDR3: CASSTGTSGPSGDTQYF. The chain employs TRBV11-3 and TRBJ2-3; TCRdb lists TRBD2, though no DNA is available to test this call. The length of the CDR3 is 17 residues. The germline CDR1 and CDR2 sequences are SGHNT and YENEEA. The variable domain in full, completed from reference TRBV11-3 and TRBJ2-3, reads EAGVVQSPRYKIIEKKQPVAFWCNPISGHNTLYWYLQNLGQGPELLIRYENEEAVDDSQLPKDRFSAERLKGVDSTLKIQPAELGDSAVYLCASSTGTSGPSGDTQYFGPGTRLTVL.

V is TRBV29-1 and J is TRBJ1-1; TCRdb calls TRBD1, which cannot be checked without DNA. The CDR3 runs to 12 residues. CDR1 and CDR2 (germline): SQVTM, ANQGSEA. CDR3 sequence reads: CSVSRGNTEAFF.

This chain connects TRBV5-1 to TRBJ1-1; TCRdb's assignment of TRBD1 cannot be checked, as there is no DNA. The CDR3 loop spans 13 amino acids. Germline V lookup: CDR1 SGHRS, CDR2 YFSETQ. The CDR3 protein is CASSTSGDDEAFF. The full variable domain, completed using reference TRBV5-1 and TRBJ1-1, is KAGVTQTPRYLIKTRGQQVTLSCSPISGHRSVSWYQQTPGQGLQFLFEYFSETQRNKGNFPGRFSGRQFSNSRSEMNVSTLELGDSALYLCASSTSGDDEAFFGQGTRLTVV.

CDR3: CASSWQGGGFDDGQFF. V is TRBV7-2 and J is TRBJ2-1; as DNA is missing, the TRBD1 call by TCRdb cannot be tested. This CDR3 region has 16 residues. Germline CDR1 reads SGHTA; CDR2 reads FQGNSA.

V gene TRBV19 combines with J gene TRBJ1-1. CDR1 is LNHDA and CDR2 is SQIVND in the germline V gene (reference sequence). The CDR3 covers 13 residues. CDR3 sequence reads: CASSIAAETEAFF. Filled out from reference TRBV19 and TRBJ1-1, the complete variable domain reads DGGITQSPKYLFRKEGQNVTLSCEQNLNHDAMYWYRQDPGQGLRLIYYSQIVNDFQKGDIAEGYSVSREKKESFPLTVTSAQKNPTAFYLCASSIAAETEAFFGQGTRLTVV.

V is TRBV5-1 and J is TRBJ2-7; without DNA, the TCRdb call of TRBD1 cannot be checked. The V gene's germline CDR1 is SGHRS and CDR2 YFSETQ. CDR3 length equals 15 residues. The CDR3 spells CASSLGTGGNHEQYF.

This rearrangement joins TRBV18 to TRBJ1-2. The CDR3 has 13 amino acids. Germline CDR1 and CDR2: KGHSH and LQKENI. This CDR3 is CASSPTENYGYTF. The full variable domain, completed using reference TRBV18 and TRBJ1-2, is NAGVMQNPRHLVRRRGQEARLRCSPMKGHSHVYWYRQLPEEGLKFMVYLQKENIIDESGMPKERFSAEFPKEGPSILRIQQVVRGDSAAYFCASSPTENYGYTFGSGTRLTVV.

The J gene is TRBJ2-3, the V gene TRBV4-1; TCRdb indicates TRBD2, and absent DNA this call remains unverified. The CDR3 is made up of 16 amino acids. The germline gives CDR1 MGHRA, CDR2 YSYEKL. The CDR3 spells CASSHGASRYGDTQYF.

The CDR3 sequence is CASRLGRTYGYTF. The chain is built from TRBV27 and TRBJ1-2; as DNA is missing, the TRBD1 call by TCRdb cannot be tested. Germline CDR1 MNHEY, CDR2 SMNVEV (reference sequence). The CDR3 spans 13 residues.

The chain has TRBV5-1 and TRBJ2-2. CDR3 length: 14 amino acids. CDR1 is SGHRS and CDR2 is YFSETQ in the germline V gene. CDR3 sequence: CASSLGRTTGELFF.